Listed below are T cell receptor beta chains from one sample, sequenced in a study of cytomegalovirus exposure and HLA in healthy donors. Repertoires were generated with immunoSEQ multiplex PCR, while TCRdb's copy carries only in-frame clones and drops some. The table includes some 29,000 clones, 35% to 55% detected once. The sample was PBMCs. The receptor set was obtained from a woman aged 50 to 60 in good health and CMV-seronegative. Both conserved end residues are part of each CDR3. D genes are given only for firm matches. The size of a clone is reported for some rows only, either as once, few or many, or as a class for expanded clones.

cdr3_length,d_call,v_call,clone_size,j_call,cdr3_aa,cdr3_nt
11,.,TRBV5-4,few,TRBJ1-2,CASSSSYGYTF,TGTGCCAGCAGCTCGTCCTATGGCTACACCTTC
13,TRBD1,TRBV11-2,few,TRBJ2-1,CASSGDRGDEQFF,TGTGCCAGCAGCGGGGACAGGGGCGATGAGCAGTTCTTC
16,.,TRBV15,.,TRBJ1-3,CATSRVKQSSGNTIYF,TGTGCCACCAGCAGAGTTAAACAGAGCTCTGGAAACACCATATATTTT
12,TRBD1,TRBV29-1,.,TRBJ2-7,CSVRDSSYEQYF,TGCAGCGTTCGGGACAGCTCCTACGAGCAGTACTTC
15,TRBD1,TRBV4-1,.,TRBJ1-6,CASSQDRGPPMPLHF,TGCGCCAGCAGCCAGGACAGGGGTCCGCCTATGCCCCTCCACTTT
14,.,TRBV6-5,.,TRBJ2-2,CACRRLVNTGELFF,TGTGCCTGTCGTAGACTGGTTAACACCGGGGAGCTGTTTTTT
15,TRBD2,TRBV6-1,few,TRBJ2-2,CASRTGTTNTGELFF,TGTGCCAGCAGGACCGGGACTACTAACACCGGGGAGCTGTTTTTT
11,.,TRBV20-1,.,TRBJ1-2,CSAEGAVGYTF,TGCAGTGCTGAAGGGGCAGTTGGCTACACCTTC
13,.,TRBV2,.,TRBJ1-3,CASSADLGGTIYF,TGTGCCAGCAGCGCGGACCTGGGAGGCACCATATATTTT
15,TRBD1,TRBV5-4,.,TRBJ2-7,CASSFGQGAFDEQYF,TGTGCCAGCAGCTTCGGACAGGGGGCGTTTGACGAGCAGTACTTC
14,.,TRBV5-1,.,TRBJ1-3,CASSAGSSGNTIYF,TGCGCCAGCAGCGCCGGGTCCTCTGGAAACACCATATATTTT
13,.,TRBV10-2,.,TRBJ2-1,CASSEFRVNEQFF,TGCGCCAGCAGTGAGTTTCGGGTGAATGAGCAGTTCTTC
15,.,TRBV2,.,TRBJ2-1,CASRDAGVIYNEQFF,TGTGCCAGCAGGGATGCGGGCGTAATCTACAATGAGCAGTTCTTC
16,TRBD1,TRBV27,.,TRBJ2-7,CASSSPIGQGIYEQYF,TGTGCCAGCAGTTCGCCGATCGGACAGGGGATCTACGAGCAGTACTTC
15,.,TRBV7-6,few,TRBJ1-1,CASSLGAGTNTEAFF,TGTGCCAGCAGCTTAGGGGCAGGTACGAACACTGAAGCTTTCTTT
17,.,TRBV29-1,.,TRBJ2-5,CSVEGGHRGLLQETQYF,TGCAGCGTTGAAGGGGGGCACAGGGGACTTCTCCAAGAGACCCAGTACTTC
13,TRBD1,TRBV28,.,TRBJ2-7,CATSRTGYYEQYF,TGTGCCACCTCGAGGACAGGATACTACGAGCAGTACTTC
16,TRBD1,TRBV28,.,TRBJ2-5,CASSLATGGEVETQYF,TGTGCCAGCAGTTTAGCCACAGGGGGAGAGGTAGAGACCCAGTACTTC
17,TRBD2,TRBV28,.,TRBJ2-1,CASAGLAVLSSYNEQFF,TGTGCCTCCGCGGGACTAGCGGTTTTGAGCTCCTACAATGAGCAGTTCTTC
14,TRBD1,TRBV30,.,TRBJ1-5,CAWGTGVWNQPQHF,TGTGCCTGGGGGACAGGGGTGTGGAATCAGCCCCAGCATTTT
15,TRBD2,TRBV6-1,.,TRBJ2-3,CASSGGNSGADTQYF,TGTGCCAGCAGTGGGGGGAATAGCGGGGCAGATACGCAGTATTTT
13,TRBD1,TRBV10-3,.,TRBJ2-1,CAVGTGGRNEQFF,TGTGCCGTCGGGACAGGGGGTAGGAATGAGCAGTTCTTC
16,.,TRBV21-1,few,TRBJ1-4,CASSREGGATNEKLFF,TGTGCCAGCAGCAGAGAGGGGGGGGCAACTAATGAAAAACTGTTTTTT
11,.,TRBV7-9,few,TRBJ2-7,CASSASYEQYF,TGTGCCAGCAGTGCCAGCTACGAGCAGTACTTC
15,TRBD2,TRBV11-3,once,TRBJ2-1,CASSLGTSGVEEQFF,TGTGCCAGCAGCTTAGGGACTAGCGGGGTGGAGGAGCAGTTCTTC
15,TRBD1,TRBV5-1,.,TRBJ1-4,CASSSWTGSNEKLFF,TGCGCCAGCAGCTCTTGGACAGGGTCTAATGAAAAACTGTTTTTT
15,TRBD2,TRBV5-1,.,TRBJ2-1,CASSPRTSGTNEQFF,TGCGCCAGCAGCCCCCGGACTAGCGGGACTAATGAGCAGTTCTTC
14,TRBD1,TRBV28,.,TRBJ1-2,CASRRSGTAYGYTF,TGTGCTAGCAGACGGTCCGGGACAGCTTATGGCTACACCTTC
15,.,TRBV5-1,few,TRBJ1-2,CASSLEQDSLSGYTF,TGCGCCAGCAGCTTGGAGCAGGACTCCCTCTCTGGCTACACCTTC
16,TRBD1,TRBV19,.,TRBJ2-7,CASRERQGQGSYEQYF,TGTGCCAGTAGGGAACGTCAGGGACAGGGTTCCTACGAGCAGTACTTC
19,.,TRBV7-9,.,TRBJ1-2,CASSHTSAAPGGANYGYTF,TGTGCCAGCAGCCACACAAGCGCGGCTCCGGGAGGGGCTAACTATGGCTACACCTTC
16,TRBD2,TRBV13,.,TRBJ2-7,CAGSMGTSGGDYEQYF,TGCGCCGGCAGCATGGGGACTAGCGGGGGGGACTACGAGCAGTACTTC
15,TRBD1,TRBV5-4,.,TRBJ2-1,CASSSVTGLRNEQFF,TGTGCCAGCAGCTCCGTGACAGGGCTGCGGAATGAGCAGTTCTTC
14,TRBD1,TRBV5-1,few,TRBJ1-6,CASSFEGADSPLHF,TGCGCCAGCAGCTTCGAGGGGGCTGATTCACCCCTCCACTTT
14,.,TRBV6-5,.,TRBJ1-1,CASSYWGVNTEAFF,TGTGCCAGCAGTTACTGGGGCGTGAACACTGAAGCTTTCTTT
14,.,TRBV6-5,.,TRBJ1-3,CASSTDSSGNTIYF,TGTGCCAGCAGCACCGACAGCTCTGGAAACACCATATATTTT
15,TRBD1,TRBV12-5,.,TRBJ1-4,CASGLGQGKNEKLFF,TGTGCTAGTGGTTTGGGACAGGGGAAGAATGAAAAACTGTTTTTT
19,TRBD2,TRBV28,.,TRBJ2-7,CASSFGLVWTCGGVYEQYF,TGTGCCAGCAGCTTTGGACTAGTGTGGACGTGCGGGGGGGTTTACGAGCAGTACTTC
15,TRBD2,TRBV27,.,TRBJ2-5,CASSPGTIPRETQYF,TGTGCCAGCAGTCCCGGGACTATACCTCGGGAGACCCAGTACTTC
15,.,TRBV5-4,.,TRBJ2-5,CASSSRTNPRETQYF,TGTGCCAGCAGCTCACGCACGAACCCCAGGGAGACCCAGTACTTC
13,.,TRBV7-3,.,TRBJ2-1,CASSSLRDNEQFF,TGTGCCAGCAGCTCCCTCAGGGACAATGAGCAGTTCTTC
14,.,TRBV27,.,TRBJ1-2,CASSPPLGAGGYTF,TGTGCCAGCAGTCCCCCCCTAGGGGCCGGCGGCTACACCTTC
19,TRBD2,TRBV4-1,.,TRBJ2-5,CASSLEQGPGTSFKETQYF,TGCGCCAGCAGCCTAGAACAGGGCCCCGGGACTAGCTTCAAAGAGACCCAGTACTTC
15,TRBD2,TRBV30,.,TRBJ2-3,CAWSVLAGVADTQYF,TGTGCCTGGAGTGTGCTAGCGGGGGTTGCAGATACGCAGTATTTT
13,.,TRBV10-3,.,TRBJ1-6,CAIRGDYNSPLHF,TGTGCCATCAGGGGAGATTATAATTCACCCCTCCACTTT
13,TRBD1,TRBV19,few,TRBJ2-7,CASSYQGVHEQYF,TGTGCCAGTAGCTACCAGGGGGTCCACGAGCAGTACTTC
15,TRBD1,TRBV19,.,TRBJ2-3,CASSTGQGGTDTQYF,TGTGCCAGTAGTACCGGACAGGGAGGCACAGATACGCAGTATTTT
14,.,TRBV14,.,TRBJ2-5,CASSQDTRTTTQYF,TGTGCCAGCAGCCAAGATACCCGGACTACCACCCAGTACTTC
21,TRBD2,TRBV4-1,.,TRBJ2-3,CASSQNPASGGAVKRTDTQYF,TGCGCCAGCAGCCAAAATCCGGCTAGCGGGGGGGCCGTTAAGCGGACAGATACGCAGTATTTT
16,TRBD2,TRBV11-2,few,TRBJ2-1,CASSWLGTSGRYEQFF,TGTGCCAGCAGCTGGCTGGGGACTAGCGGGAGGTATGAGCAGTTCTTC
15,TRBD1,TRBV27,.,TRBJ1-3,CASSSTGWSGNTIYF,TGTGCCAGCAGTTCGACAGGGTGGTCTGGAAACACCATATATTTT
15,TRBD1,TRBV9,.,TRBJ2-3,CASSAGTVFGDTQYF,TGTGCCAGCAGCGCCGGGACAGTGTTCGGAGATACGCAGTATTTT
13,TRBD1,TRBV7-9,.,TRBJ1-1,CASSSQGGAEAFF,TGTGCCAGCAGCTCACAGGGGGGTGCTGAAGCTTTCTTT
12,.,TRBV5-1,.,TRBJ2-1,CASRGAGNEQFF,TGCGCCAGTCGGGGGGCCGGAAATGAGCAGTTCTTC